Listed here are 26 T cell receptor beta chains from one sample, sequenced in a study of control samples from healthy donors and cancer patients. Sequenced by immunoSEQ multiplex PCR; TCRdb stores in-frame clones only, minus some. The data show around 120,000 clones, about 90% seen once. Sequencing was performed on blood. The receptors stem from a man in his 60s in good health.

The sample holds a few counts of this clone. The genes are TRBV10-3 and TRBJ2-5; D ambiguous. Trimming stripped 2 bases from V and 8 bases from J, with 6 bases between. Per the germline V gene, CDR1 is ENHRY and CDR2 is SYGVKD. This CDR3 spans 11 amino acids. CDR3 sequence: CAISEADTQYF. The CDR3 bases are TGTGCCATCAGTGAGGCAGACACCCAGTACTTC.

The chain links TRBV28 to TRBJ1-1, with 7 positions matching TRBD1. The germline CDR1 and CDR2 sequences are MDHEN and SYDVKM. After removal of 1 base from V and 1 base from J, the junction contained 6 bases not matched to a gene. CDR3 length: 16 residues. The CDR3 region has the DNA TGTGCCAGCAGTTTATTGGCAGGGGGGAGGAACACTGAAGCTTTCTTT. Its translation is CASSLLAGGRNTEAFF.

Here the CDR3 reads CASSERGVYGYTF. The CDR3 DNA is TGTGCCAGCAGTGAAAGGGGGGTCTATGGCTACACCTTC. V usage is TRBV6-1 and J usage is TRBJ1-2; D possibly corresponds to TRBD1 (6 bases). Trimming left V 2 bases short and J 4 bases short, with 8 bases between. The CDR3 is 13 amino acids. From germline, CDR1 is MNHNS and CDR2 SASEGT.

V and J are TRBV18 and TRBJ2-7, with TRBD1 identical over 8 bases. V was pared by 1 base and J by 5 bases, with 4 bases of the junction left unmatched. This CDR3 is 14 amino acids long. The V gene's germline CDR1 is KGHSH and CDR2 LQKENI. In DNA form, the CDR3 reads TGTGCCAGCTCACCACTGACAGGGGTCGACGAGCAGTACTTC. Its translation is CASSPLTGVDEQYF.

V usage is TRBV5-1 and J usage is TRBJ2-7; tentative D call: TRBD2 (6 bases). There are 14 residues in the CDR3. The germline gives CDR1 SGHRS, CDR2 YFSETQ. The V gene lost 1 base and the J gene lost 2 bases, with 10 bases spanning the gap. The chain's CDR3 is CASSLLEGTYEQYF. The CDR3 DNA sequence: TGCGCCAGCAGCTTGTTGGAGGGGACCTACGAGCAGTACTTC.

This sequence joins TRBV6-6 and TRBJ2-7; D is possibly TRBD1 or TRBD2 (5 bases each). With 3 bases removed from V and 3 bases from J, the gap between germline ends came to 9 bases. Germline V CDR1 and CDR2: MNHNY, SVGAGI (reference sequence). The CDR3 is 13 residues long. The CDR3 nucleotides read TGTGCCAGCAGTTATGCAGGGAGCTACGAGCAGTACTTC. It translates to CASSYAGSYEQYF.

V and J are TRBV4-3 and TRBJ2-3; D is possibly TRBD1 or TRBD2 (6 bases each). The ends were cut back, 2 bases at V and 1 base at J, with 13 bases in the middle. The CDR3 runs 16 residues. CDR1 and CDR2 from the germline V gene are LGHNA and YSLEER. The CDR3 region is CASSQTSGARTDTQYF. DNA for the CDR3: TGCGCCAGCAGCCAAACCTCGGGGGCCCGCACAGATACGCAGTATTTT.

The genes are TRBV27 and TRBJ2-1; 9 nucleotides agree with TRBD1. The germline V gene has CDR1 MNHEY and CDR2 SMNVEV (reference sequence). This CDR3 contains 15 residues. The trim removed 5 bases at V and 12 bases at J, leaving 14 bases unmatched. The CDR3 nucleotides read TGTGCCAGCAGTAAAATCGACAGGGGGGACAAGGGGCAGTTCTTC. This translates into CASSKIDRGDKGQFF.

This clone has a single count. The chain couples TRBV10-3 to TRBJ2-7; the D gene could be TRBD1 or TRBD2 (5 bases each). Trimming pared 3 bases from V and 3 bases from J, leaving 9 bases between. This CDR3 has 13 amino acids. Germline loops: CDR1 ENHRY, CDR2 SYGVKD. The CDR3 DNA reads TGTGCCATCAGTGAAAGGGGACGCTACGAGCAGTACTTC. Protein product: CAISERGRYEQYF.

This sequence joins TRBV18 and TRBJ1-4, with 8 bases identical to TRBD1. Germline CDR1 reads KGHSH; CDR2 reads LQKENI. V lost 4 bases and J lost 10; bases outside the gene matches: 11. This CDR3 is 15 amino acids long. DNA of the CDR3: TGTGCCAGCTCACGGGACGGGCAGGGGGCTGGAAAACTGTTTTTT. This translates into CASSRDGQGAGKLFF.

This chain connects TRBV5-5 to TRBJ1-5, with D hard to call. The CDR3 is 15 residues long. The germline V gene encodes CDR1 SGHKS and CDR2 YYEKEE (reference sequence). The V gene lost 1 base and the J gene lost 4 bases, with 12 bases spanning the gap. CDR3 loop: CASSLSGSRNQPQHF. The DNA for the CDR3 is TGTGCCAGCAGCTTGAGCGGATCGAGAAATCAGCCCCAGCATTTT.

V gene TRBV27 combines with J gene TRBJ1-2; 7 bases are shared with TRBD1. The CDR3 has 14 residues. V gave up 3 bases and J gave up 7 bases; unmatched junction bases: 8. The germline V gene has CDR1 MNHEY and CDR2 SMNVEV (reference sequence). The CDR3 DNA reads as TGTGCCAGCAGTTTGGTCAGGGGGTCGTCTGGCTACACCTTC. It translates to CASSLVRGSSGYTF.

The chain carries TRBV30 and TRBJ2-7; D may be TRBD2 (6 bases). Germline loops: CDR1 GTSNPN, CDR2 SVGIG (reference sequence). The CDR3 contains 15 residues. The V end lost 0 bases, the J end lost 3 bases, and 15 bases lay between the germline ends. This chain's CDR3 is CAWSVGTLGNYEQYF. CDR3 sequence (DNA): TGTGCCTGGAGTGTTGGGACTTTAGGAAACTACGAGCAGTACTTC.

The chain is built from TRBV4-2 and TRBJ1-1, with 8 bases matching TRBD1. J lost 6 bases, V lost 1 base, and 10 bases had no gene match. The length of the CDR3 is 16 residues. Germline V lookup: CDR1 LGHNA, CDR2 YNFKEQ. CDR3 residues: CASSQGRSGGDPEAFF. The CDR3 coding sequence is TGTGCCAGCAGCCAAGGTCGATCAGGGGGCGATCCTGAAGCTTTCTTT.

The chain is built from TRBV19 and TRBJ2-3, with D perhaps TRBD1 or TRBD2 (6 bases each). V was pared by 3 bases and J by 1 base, with 14 bases between. The germline CDR1 and CDR2 sequences are LNHDA and SQIVND (reference sequence). The CDR3 consists of 16 residues. CDR3 sequence reads: CASSMRGRGRTDTQYF. The CDR3 DNA reads as TGTGCCAGTAGTATGAGGGGTCGGGGGCGCACAGATACGCAGTATTTT.

This chain connects TRBV19 to TRBJ2-2, with TRBD1 matching over 9 bases. CDR3 size: 16 residues. The germline V gene has CDR1 LNHDA and CDR2 SQIVND (reference sequence). V dropped 7 bases and J dropped 6; count of bases not matched to a gene: 12. This CDR3 reads CASKDTGTGIPGELFF. The CDR3 DNA sequence: TGTGCCAGTAAAGATACCGGGACAGGGATCCCCGGGGAGCTGTTTTTT.

The V call is TRBV24-1, the J call TRBJ1-4; D is unresolved. CDR1 is KGHDR, CDR2 SFDVKD, per germline. The CDR3 loop spans 14 amino acids. Between the trimmed V and J ends, which lost 7 bases and 5 bases, there was a span of 13 bases. The CDR3 nucleotides are TGTGCCACCAGCTCGTCCAGAGGCAATGAAAAACTGTTTTTT. Protein: CATSSSRGNEKLFF.

The genes are TRBV9 and TRBJ1-5; D remains unclear. The CDR3 is 15 residues long. Trimming stripped 0 bases from V and 2 bases from J, with 9 bases between. CDR1 and CDR2 from the germline V gene are SGDLS and YYNGEE. This CDR3 is CASSVGVGGNQPQHF. In DNA, the CDR3 is TGTGCCAGCAGCGTAGGTGTCGGGGGCAATCAGCCCCAGCATTTT.

The rearrangement joins TRBV7-2 to TRBJ2-3; TRBD2 is a possible D gene (7 bases). This CDR3 has 17 amino acids. V was pared by 1 base and J by 1 base, with 15 bases between. In germline, CDR1 is SGHTA, CDR2 FQGNSA. In DNA, the CDR3 is TGTGCCAGCAGCTTAGTCGGGGGCGGGGGACGCACAGATACGCAGTATTTT. Its translation is CASSLVGGGGRTDTQYF.

The chain has TRBV6-5 and TRBJ2-6; possibly TRBD1 for D (6 bases). V gave up 5 bases and J gave up 4 bases, with 12 bases separating them. The V gene's germline CDR1 is MNHEY and CDR2 SVGAGI. The CDR3 is 15 residues long. CDR3 protein: CASSPQGPGANVLTF. In DNA form, the CDR3 reads TGTGCCAGCAGTCCACAGGGTCCCGGGGCCAACGTCCTGACTTTC.

The chain is built from TRBV21-1 and TRBJ2-2; the table names TRBD1, a call not compared with the DNA. TRBV21-1 is annotated as a pseudogene. The CDR3 extends over 17 amino acids. This chain's CDR3 is CASSKDRDRGYTGELFF. The CDR3 region has the DNA TGTGCCAGCAGCAAAGACCGGGACAGGGGGTACACCGGGGAGCTGTTTTTT.

The CDR3 sequence is CASSEGLVTDTQYF. In DNA, the CDR3 is TGTGCCAGCAGCGAAGGACTAGTAACCGATACGCAGTATTTT. The chain has TRBV7-3 and TRBJ2-3; 7 positions agree with TRBD2. Germline V gives CDR1 SGHTA, CDR2 FQGTGA. Trimming removed 5 bases from V and 6 bases from J; junction bases left unmatched: 8. The length of the CDR3 is 14 residues.

The chain is built from TRBV7-9 and TRBJ1-3; TRBD1 might be the D (5 bases). Trimming took off 7 bases at V and 4 bases at J, with 11 bases between the two ends. Germline-derived CDR1 and CDR2 are SEHNR and FQNEAQ (reference sequence). This CDR3 has 13 residues. This CDR3 is CASIPGTGNTIYF. CDR3 in DNA: TGTGCCAGCATCCCGGGGACCGGAAACACCATATATTTT.

The V call is TRBV11-1, the J call TRBJ1-1; D is unresolved. This CDR3 spans 14 amino acids. The V gene's germline CDR1 is SGHAT and CDR2 FQDESV (reference sequence). The ends were cut back, 3 bases at V and 6 bases at J, with 14 bases in the middle. CDR3 protein: CASSFTRWSPEAFF. The CDR3 DNA follows: TGTGCCAGCAGCTTCACCAGGTGGAGCCCTGAAGCTTTCTTT.

V and J are TRBV28 and TRBJ1-4; 7 bases match TRBD1. Germline V gene data show CDR1 as MDHEN and CDR2 as SYDVKM. The CDR3 loop spans 13 amino acids. Trimming removed 5 bases from V and 13 bases from J; junction bases left unmatched: 10. This chain's CDR3 is CASSTGQSVRLFF. For the CDR3, the DNA is TGTGCCAGCAGTACGGGACAGTCGGTACGACTGTTTTTT.

Worth noting for this clone: The same CDR3 is also encoded by other DNA sequences in this sample. This chain connects TRBV5-1 to TRBJ2-2, with 9 bases lining up with TRBD1. V lost 3 bases to trimming and J lost 3 bases; unmatched junction nucleotides: 3. Germline V gives CDR1 SGHRS, CDR2 YFSETQ. The CDR3 consists of 15 residues. The CDR3 spells CASSSRTGDTGELFF. In DNA, the CDR3 is TGCGCCAGCAGCTCCCGGACAGGGGACACCGGGGAGCTGTTTTTT.